The clone carrying this T cell receptor beta chain was detected ten times or more. Its specificity is unknown. The source of the sample is a study of CD8 T cells in ankylosing spondylitis. Notes on the study in general: Disease-linked clones were reportedly significantly enriched in matched ankylosing spondylitis synovial fluid. Reports of some motif variants in reactive arthritis synovial fluid and blood predate this one.

With molecular barcodes, quantitative 5'-RACE was used to make the TCR beta libraries. TCRdb independently ran MiXCR on the 5' RACE reads; one entry per CDR3 protein. The sample lists approximately 130,000 distinct CDR3 sequences; over 10% were seen once. The V segment lost 4 bases and the J segment 1 base; nucleotides outside the gene matches: 3. CDR1 and CDR2 (germline): MNHNS, SASEGT. This CDR3 contains 14 residues. The J gene is TRBJ1-1, the V gene TRBV6-1; 7 nucleotides line up with TRBD1. The clonotype was recovered from a female donor with ankylosing spondylitis or in good health (not recorded which). Sequencing used blood, either unsorted or a sorted T cell fraction (not recorded which). The CDR3 DNA reads as TGTGCCAGCAGTGCCCGGACAGGGAACACTGAAGCTTTCTTT. This translates into CASSARTGNTEAFF.